This TCR beta chain is drawn from a study of blood T cell repertoires in COVID-19. Study information: COVID-19 samples, acute and convalescent, were from the United States, Italy and Spain. Nucleic acid was either cDNA or gDNA, and it came from T cells, B-cell-depleted T cells, or PBMCs.

The CDR3 runs to 13 residues. V was clipped by 8 bases and J by 3 bases, with 11 bases between them. Looked up from germline, CDR1 is MNHEY and CDR2 is SMNVEV (reference sequence). This clone showed up just a few times. Original processing methods: For nucleated cells, counts were estimated from reference gene primer amplification. The table came from immunoSEQ multiplex PCR; TCRdb's copy has only in-frame clones and leaves some out. V and J calls plus clone size are reproduced from that table; the DNA served to infer D and trimming. The sample has 150,000 to 200,000 clones; approximately 79% are singletons.

Sequenced: peripheral blood. The receptor comes from a woman of 80 years or more with acute or convalescent COVID-19. This chain joins TRBV27 and TRBJ2-1; D possibly corresponds to TRBD1 (6 bases). The CDR3: CASRDTGYNEQFF. CDR3 bases: TGTGCCAGCCGGGACACGGGCTACAATGAGCAGTTCTTC.